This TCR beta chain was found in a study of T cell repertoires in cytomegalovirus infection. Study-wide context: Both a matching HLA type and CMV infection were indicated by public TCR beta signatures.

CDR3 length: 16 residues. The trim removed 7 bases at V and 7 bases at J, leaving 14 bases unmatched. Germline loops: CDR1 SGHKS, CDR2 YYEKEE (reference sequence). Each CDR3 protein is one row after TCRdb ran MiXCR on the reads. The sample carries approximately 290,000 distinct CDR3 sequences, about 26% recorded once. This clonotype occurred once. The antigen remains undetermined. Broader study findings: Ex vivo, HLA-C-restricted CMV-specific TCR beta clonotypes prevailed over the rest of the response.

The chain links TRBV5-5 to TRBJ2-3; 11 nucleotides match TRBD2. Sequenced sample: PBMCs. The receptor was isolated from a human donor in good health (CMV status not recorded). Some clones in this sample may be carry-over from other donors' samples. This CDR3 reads CASGLEGSGRAYTQYF. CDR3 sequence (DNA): TGTGCCAGCGGATTGGAGGGTAGCGGGAGGGCCTATACGCAGTATTTT.